This T cell receptor (beta chain) was sequenced during a study of blood T cell repertoires in COVID-19 (dated by TCRdb to about 2020). Looking at the study overall: Samples from collaborators originated in the United States, Italy and Spain and spanned both the acute and convalescent phases of COVID-19. The material from the prospective study consisted of cDNA or gDNA derived from T cells, B-cell-depleted T cells, or PBMCs. The dataset comprised deeply sampled blood TCRbeta repertoires from subjects exposed to, actively infected with, or recovered from COVID-19. The repertoires were made available in a free public database intended to serve as a resource for research on the immune response to SARS-CoV-2. Samples were obtained from the ongoing ImmuneRACE study (first 160 participants) and from 1,200 or so subjects provided by 6 global collaborators. Nearly every sample came with metadata listing a de-identified subject ID, COVID-19 status, age in years and sex. HLA class I and class II types, where available, came from metadata supplied by the sample provider rather than from assay-based typing. The investigation overall reported the following: Clinical and demographic metadata were provided uncurated, with the amount varying by source and participant.

This clone was detected once. What this receptor recognizes is not known. No clone much larger than this one lies a single base away; base qualities are absent. The collaborating institutions used their own protocols to collect whole blood in K2EDTA tubes. For TCRbeta analysis, collaborators shipped samples in one of three forms: frozen whole blood, isolated PBMCs, or DNA extracted from either of those sample types. TCRbeta CDR3 regions were amplified from genomic DNA using the immunoSEQ Assay, a bias-controlled multiplex PCR. The source study handled its data this way. Within the assay, amplification of reference gene primers was used to estimate how many nucleated cells each sample contained. To quantify the absolute abundance of each unique TCRbeta CDR3 rearrangement, sequence reads were collapsed and filtered. For each sample, productive Simpson clonality was calculated by taking the square root of Simpson's diversity index across productive rearrangements. Here the immuneACCESS table is served through TCRdb, limited to in-frame sequences with V and J called. Missing clones are a known gap in these copies; in checked studies unresolved V genes cover under half, and the rest lacks a known reason. V, J and clone size are those of that table, while D and trimming were read from the DNA. Across this sample there are fewer than 75,000 clones, with about 89% seen only once. The biggest ten clones account for about 7.2% of the sample.

There are 14 amino acids in the CDR3, from cysteine to phenylalanine inclusive. CDR3 DNA is the only sequence kept; it has 42 bases, read in frame from the first base. In the germline V gene (reference sequence), CDR1 corresponds to SGHNT and CDR2 to YYREEE. V and J lose 1 base and 6 bases, and a span of 10 bases separates them. The rearrangement combines TRBV5-4 with TRBJ1-4, and possibly TRBD1, on 6 matching bases. Material: peripheral blood. This sequence originates from a man between 60 and 75 years old with active or convalescent COVID-19. The CDR3: CASSLPGVDEKLFF. The nucleotides read TGTGCCAGCAGCTTGCCAGGGGTGGATGAAAAACTGTTTTTT.